A single sample is the source of the 18 T cell receptor beta chains below, sequenced in a study of blood T cell repertoires in COVID-19. Here immunoSEQ multiplex PCR was the method, and the copy in TCRdb shows in-frame clones only, minus some. The table has approximately 220,000 clones, around 85% seen once. Sequenced sample: PBMCs or T cells enriched from blood (not recorded which). The receptors shown here come from a man aged 40-49 years who had recovered from COVID-19.

This sequence joins TRBV15 and TRBJ1-3; no reliable D call. The CDR3 has 13 residues. Germline V CDR1 and CDR2: LNHNV, YYDKDF (reference sequence). Trimming removed 5 bases at V and 4 bases at J, with 9 bases between. The CDR3: CATSFSLGNTIYF. The CDR3 nucleotides are TGTGCCACCAGCTTTAGCCTCGGAAACACCATATATTTT.

In nucleotides, the CDR3 is TGTGCCAGTAGTGTGCGTACCGAACTGTTTTTT. It yields the protein CASSVRTELFF. This chain uses TRBV19 with TRBJ1-4, with D hard to call. This CDR3 has 11 amino acids. Germline-derived CDR1 and CDR2 are LNHDA and SQIVND (reference sequence). Trimming cost V 5 bases and J 12 bases, with 10 bases left between them. The full variable domain, rest sourced from reference TRBV19 and TRBJ1-4, is DGGITQSPKYLFRKEGQNVTLSCEQNLNHDAMYWYRQDPGQGLRLIYYSQIVNDFQKGDIAEGYSVSREKKESFPLTVTSAQKNPTAFYLCASSVRTELFFGSGTQLSVL.

The gene calls are TRBV7-8 and TRBJ1-4, with no clear D. Germline V gene lookup returns CDR1 SGHVS and CDR2 FQNEAQ. CDR3 size: 14 residues. V was shortened by 8 bases and J by 1 base, with 11 bases between the two germline ends. The CDR3 DNA reads as TGTGCCAGCGCCACCAGGCGAACTAATGAAAAACTGTTTTTT. Its translation is CASATRRTNEKLFF.

The chain links TRBV7-2 to TRBJ1-1, with D unclear. Trimming removed 0 bases from V and 7 bases from J, with 9 bases in between. CDR3 length: 13 residues. Germline CDR1 and CDR2: SGHTA and FQGNSA. CDR3 in amino acids: CASSLASVNEAFF. For the CDR3, the DNA is TGTGCCAGCAGCTTAGCTTCGGTTAATGAAGCTTTCTTT.

The V call is TRBV2, the J call TRBJ2-1, with 11 bases matching TRBD2. This CDR3 has 15 amino acids. CDR1 and CDR2 from the germline V gene are SNHLY and FYNNEI. V gave up 7 bases and J gave up 7 bases; unmatched junction bases: 9. The CDR3 reads CASNDWSSGGNEQFF. CDR3 DNA sequence: TGTGCCAGCAATGACTGGTCTAGCGGGGGGAATGAGCAGTTCTTC.

The J gene is TRBJ2-5, the V gene TRBV6-5; a weak D match, TRBD1 (5 bases). Germline CDR1 MNHEY, CDR2 SVGAGI. The length of the CDR3 is 13 residues. Trimming removed 6 bases at V and 2 bases at J, with 10 bases between. This chain's CDR3 is CASRKPGQETQYF. In DNA, the CDR3 is TGTGCCAGCAGAAAACCAGGGCAAGAGACCCAGTACTTC.

The V and J genes are TRBV19 and TRBJ2-7; unclear D gene. The CDR3 consists of 16 residues. Per the germline V gene, CDR1 is LNHDA and CDR2 is SQIVND (reference sequence). The V and J ends lost 0 bases and 0 bases respectively, with 12 bases between them. The CDR3 reads CASSIDHEEASYEQYF. CDR3 nucleotide sequence: TGTGCCAGTAGTATAGATCACGAGGAAGCCTCCTACGAGCAGTACTTC. Full variable domain (remainder filled in from reference TRBV19 and TRBJ2-7): DGGITQSPKYLFRKEGQNVTLSCEQNLNHDAMYWYRQDPGQGLRLIYYSQIVNDFQKGDIAEGYSVSREKKESFPLTVTSAQKNPTAFYLCASSIDHEEASYEQYFGPGTRLTVT.

The chain uses TRBV4-1 and TRBJ2-1; D remains unclear. There are 13 residues in the CDR3. Germline lookup yields CDR1 MGHRA and CDR2 YSYEKL. Trimming removed 3 bases from V and 7 bases from J, with 10 bases in between. CDR3 amino acids: CASSHPPENEQFF. DNA of the CDR3: TGCGCCAGCAGCCACCCCCCGGAGAATGAGCAGTTCTTC.

The sample holds a few counts of this clone. The chain joins TRBV21-1 to TRBJ2-1; the table names TRBD2, a call not compared with the DNA. TRBV21-1 is a pseudogene. The CDR3 has 15 amino acids. CDR3 sequence (DNA): TGTGCCAGCAGCAAAGGACGAAAGCGGGGCAATGAGCAGTTCTTC. Translating it yields CASSKGRKRGNEQFF.

The rearrangement links TRBV19 to TRBJ1-1; 8 positions match TRBD1. Germline-derived CDR1 and CDR2 are LNHDA and SQIVND (reference sequence). The CDR3 spans 12 residues. The junction had 12 bases not matched to a gene; V was cut back by 9 bases and J by 12 bases. The chain's CDR3 is CASFRQGSPTFF. CDR3 nucleotide sequence: TGTGCCAGCTTTCGACAGGGGTCACCAACTTTCTTT.

The V gene is TRBV4-1, the J gene TRBJ2-2; the D gene is possibly TRBD1 (5 bases). V was pared by 4 bases and J by 0 bases, with 12 bases between. CDR1 is MGHRA, CDR2 YSYEKL, per germline. The CDR3 is made up of 16 amino acids. The chain's CDR3 is CASSPNPRANTGELFF. In DNA, the CDR3 is TGCGCCAGCAGCCCCAACCCCAGGGCGAACACCGGGGAGCTGTTTTTT.

The J gene is TRBJ2-3, the V gene TRBV1; TRBD1 is the table's D call, not checked against the DNA. TRBV1 is a known pseudogene. This CDR3 region has 14 residues. CDR3 DNA: TGCACCAGCAGCCAAGAGGGGCCTCAAGGGACGCAGTATTTT. It specifies CTSSQEGPQGTQYF.

The V gene is TRBV10-3, the J gene TRBJ1-1, with D perhaps matching TRBD1 (6 bases). V was pared by 5 bases and J by 0 bases, with 13 bases between. Germline lookup yields CDR1 ENHRY and CDR2 SYGVKD. CDR3 length: 15 amino acids. The CDR3 coding sequence is TGTGCCATCAGTACAAACAGGGCCCTGAACACTGAAGCTTTCTTT. Its translation: CAISTNRALNTEAFF.

The chain recombines TRBV5-6 with TRBJ2-7; TRBD1 aligns across 8 bases. The CDR3 extends over 15 amino acids. Germline V lookup: CDR1 SGHDT, CDR2 YYEEEE. The trim removed 3 bases at V and 4 bases at J, leaving 9 bases unmatched. CDR3 protein: CASSSLDRAGYEQYF. The CDR3 DNA is TGTGCCAGCAGCTCCCTGGACAGGGCGGGGTACGAGCAGTACTTC.

The rearrangement links TRBV7-2 to TRBJ2-5; 11 bases line up with TRBD2. Trimming at V came to 1 base and at J to 5 bases, leaving 6 bases not matched to a gene. The CDR3 covers 16 residues. Germline CDR1 is SGHTA and CDR2 is FQGNSA. The DNA for the CDR3 is TGTGCCAGCAGCTTAGGGGTAGCGGGAGGGCTCGAGACCCAGTACTTC. It is translated as CASSLGVAGGLETQYF.

The chain combines TRBV19 with TRBJ2-5, with 11 bases that match TRBD1. This CDR3 is 16 amino acids long. V lost 5 bases, J lost 2 bases, and 7 bases stayed unmatched. CDR1 and CDR2 (germline): LNHDA, SQIVND (reference sequence). The CDR3 coding sequence is TGTGCCAGTAGTCCCTGGGACAGGGGGATTCAAGAGACCCAGTACTTC. This codes for CASSPWDRGIQETQYF.

The chain links TRBV3-1 (or the pseudogene TRBV3-2) to TRBJ2-1, with D possibly TRBD2 on 6 matching bases. Germline V gives CDR1 LGHDT, CDR2 YNNKEL (reference sequence). With 1 base removed from V and 0 bases from J, the gap between germline ends came to 7 bases. This CDR3 has 15 residues. CDR3 loop: CASSQGLVSYNEQFF. CDR3 coding DNA: TGTGCCAGCAGCCAAGGACTAGTCTCCTACAATGAGCAGTTCTTC.

Only one count was recorded for this clone. The chain uses TRBV2 and TRBJ1-4; no clear D gene. Germline V CDR1 and CDR2: SNHLY, FYNNEI. The CDR3 has 14 amino acids. Trimming took off 7 bases at V and 0 bases at J, with 9 bases between the two ends. CDR3 residues: CASKRGATNEKLFF. Written as DNA, the CDR3 is TGTGCCAGCAAAAGAGGCGCAACTAATGAAAAACTGTTTTTT. The full variable domain, in which reference TRBV2 and TRBJ1-4 provide the parts outside the CDR3, is EPEVTQTPSHQVTQMGQEVILRCVPISNHLYFYWYRQILGQKVEFLVSFYNNEISEKSEIFDDQFSVERPDGSNFTLKIRSTKLEDSAMYFCASKRGATNEKLFFGSGTQLSVL.